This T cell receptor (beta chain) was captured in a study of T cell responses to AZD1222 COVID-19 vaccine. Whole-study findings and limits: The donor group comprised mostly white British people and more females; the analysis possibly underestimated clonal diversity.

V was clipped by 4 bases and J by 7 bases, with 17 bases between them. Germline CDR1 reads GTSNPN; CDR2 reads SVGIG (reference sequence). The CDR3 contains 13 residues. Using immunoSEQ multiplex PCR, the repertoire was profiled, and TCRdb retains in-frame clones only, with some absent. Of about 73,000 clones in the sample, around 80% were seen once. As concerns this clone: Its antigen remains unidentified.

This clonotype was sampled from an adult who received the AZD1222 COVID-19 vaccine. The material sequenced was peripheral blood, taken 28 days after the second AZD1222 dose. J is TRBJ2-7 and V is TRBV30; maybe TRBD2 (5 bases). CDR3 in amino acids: CAWNPRPPGEQYF. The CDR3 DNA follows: TGTGCCTGGAATCCTCGTCCTCCGGGGGAGCAGTACTTC.